The following is a T cell receptor (beta chain) sequence with its context. As yet, its antigen is unknown. The investigators collected lesional scalp punch biopsies and peripheral blood from alopecia areata patients. V shed 7 bases and J 3 bases; nucleotides not matched to a gene: 3. This CDR3 region has 13 residues. CDR1 and CDR2 from the germline V gene are MGHDK and SYGVNS. The data stem from a study of CD8+ T cells in alopecia areata. General study findings and limits: Normal scalp showed lower clonality than lesional scalp, especially alopecia totalis/universalis.

Extracted RNA was reverse transcribed into cDNA, the sequencing template. Generated by immunoSEQ multiplex PCR, the TCRdb table keeps only in-frame clones and is missing some. This table has about 12,000 clones, about 60% appearing once. The specimen sequenced was skin. This chain uses TRBV25-1 with TRBJ2-3, with 8 bases that match TRBD2. This clonotype originated in a human donor with alopecia areata. The CDR3 reads CASTQRGTDTQYF. The CDR3 DNA reads as TGTGCCAGCACCCAGCGGGGGACAGATACGCAGTATTTT.